This record covers a single TCR beta chain. Its matching antigen is unknown. Produced via immunoSEQ multiplex PCR; TCRdb's table is partial and in-frame only. Of several thousand clones listed, about 90% were seen once; the top ten hold 2.5% to 3%. This sample is part of a study of T cells and Merkel cell carcinoma outcomes. Findings of the study overall: Repertoire plus T-cell density reportedly predicted Merkel cell carcinoma outcomes.

From germline, CDR1 is SGHDN and CDR2 FVKESK. Trimming stripped 0 bases from V and 10 bases from J, with 13 bases between. This CDR3 is built from 13 residues. The chain has TRBV14 and TRBJ2-7; D is perhaps TRBD1 (5 bases). Sample: tumor tissue from Merkel cell carcinoma. The TCR originated in a human donor with Merkel cell carcinoma. CDR3 residues: CASSQDEGAPQYV. CDR3 bases: TGTGCCAGCAGCCAAGATGAAGGGGCGCCTCAGTACGTC.